The entry that follows covers one T cell receptor beta chain sequence. Its antigen remains unknown. This sample is part of a study of CD8 T cells in ankylosing spondylitis. Study-level findings and limits: Past studies reported some motif variants in reactive arthritis synovial fluid and blood. In ankylosing spondylitis blood, a motif of roughly eight highly homologous TCR beta variants appeared characteristic. Matched ankylosing spondylitis synovial fluid reportedly showed significant enrichment of disease-linked clones.

The TCR beta libraries were generated through quantitative 5'-RACE incorporating molecular barcodes. TCRdb analysed the 5' RACE reads with MiXCR anew, one entry per CDR3 protein. The table includes more than 300,000 distinct CDR3 sequences, roughly 8% detected once. Germline lookup yields CDR1 KGHDR and CDR2 SFDVKD. There are 15 residues in the CDR3. Trimming took off 1 base at V and 1 base at J, with 9 bases between the two ends. The chain carries TRBV24-1 and TRBJ2-5; D ambiguous. The sequencing sample was made of blood, either unsorted or a sorted T cell fraction (not recorded which). This TCR was sampled from a male donor with ankylosing spondylitis. CDR3 residues: CATSDFNRAQETQYF. CDR3 nucleotide sequence: TGTGCCACCAGTGATTTCAACCGGGCCCAAGAGACCCAGTACTTC.